The rows below give T cell receptor beta chains drawn from one sample of a study of cytomegalovirus exposure and HLA in healthy donors. Profiled with immunoSEQ multiplex PCR; TCRdb holds only in-frame clones, not every one. The table lists more than 140,000 clones, over 75% of them singletons, with approximately 0.66% in the top ten. Sequencing was carried out using PBMCs. The origin of the receptors is a male donor in good health and CMV-seronegative. CDR3s include the opening cysteine and the closing phenylalanine or tryptophan. A D gene is named only where the DNA matches it firmly. Size tells how often a clone was seen (once, few, many) or the class of an expanded clone, and some rows leave it out.

clone_size	v_call	d_call	j_call	cdr3_length	cdr3_nt	cdr3_aa
-	TRBV6-5	TRBD1	TRBJ1-2	14	TGTGCCAGCAGGCGGGACAGTACACACTATGGCTACACCTTC	CASRRDSTHYGYTF
-	TRBV4-3	-	TRBJ2-1	14	TGCGCCAGCAGCCAAGGACCGGGTTCCAATGAGCAGTTCTTC	CASSQGPGSNEQFF
once	TRBV18	TRBD2	TRBJ2-3	16	TGTGCCAGCTCTCACCCGGGACTAGCGGGACCCAATACGCAGTATTTT	CASSHPGLAGPNTQYF
-	TRBV10-3	TRBD1	TRBJ2-7	13	TGTGCCAAGAGACAGGGGGCAGGCCACGAGCAGTACTTC	CAKRQGAGHEQYF
-	TRBV7-9	-	TRBJ2-5	13	TGTGCCAGCAGCTTAGTGGGCGGGGAGACCCAGTACTTC	CASSLVGGETQYF
-	TRBV4-1	-	TRBJ1-5	16	TGCGCCAGCAGCCAAGATATGGAGCTTAGCAATCAGCCCCAGCATTTT	CASSQDMELSNQPQHF
-	TRBV7-9	-	TRBJ2-1	16	TGTTCCAGCAGCTTAGGTCCGGACAGCTCCTACAATGAGCAGTTCTTC	CSSSLGPDSSYNEQFF
-	TRBV27	-	TRBJ1-2	19	TGTGCCAGCAGTGGACCGGCTCGGGGGACGCACTCCCCTAACTATGGCTACACCTTC	CASSGPARGTHSPNYGYTF
once	TRBV27	TRBD2	TRBJ2-1	21	TGTGCCAGCAGTCCCGCCCCCCGACTAGCGGGAGGTCCGAGCTCCTACAATGAGCAGTTCTTC	CASSPAPRLAGGPSSYNEQFF
-	TRBV5-4	TRBD1	TRBJ2-5	15	TGTGCCAGCAGCTTGGGCGGGACAGGGGGAGAGACCCAGTACTTC	CASSLGGTGGETQYF
-	TRBV7-9	-	TRBJ2-1	17	TGTGCCAGTAATGTGGTGGTAGCGGACTTCTCCTACAATGAGCAGTTCTTC	CASNVVVADFSYNEQFF
-	TRBV5-4	TRBD1	TRBJ2-2	15	TGTGCCAGCAGCCCCGGGACAGGGACTGTAGGGGAGCTGTTTTTT	CASSPGTGTVGELFF
-	TRBV25-1	-	TRBJ2-3	15	TGTGCCAGCAGTGACCCCCAGGGGTACACAGATACGCAGTATTTT	CASSDPQGYTDTQYF
-	TRBV6-5	-	TRBJ1-3	15	TGTGCCAGCAGGATCGGGACAAAATCTGGAAACACCATATATTTT	CASRIGTKSGNTIYF
-	TRBV2	TRBD1	TRBJ1-4	16	TGTGCCAGCAGTGCGACAGGGAGTGCAACTAATGAAAAACTGTTTTTT	CASSATGSATNEKLFF
-	TRBV5-1	TRBD2	TRBJ2-1	14	TGCGCCAGCGGGCGTAGCGGGACCGACAATGAGCAGTTCTTC	CASGRSGTDNEQFF
once	TRBV6-6	-	TRBJ1-3	12	TGTGCCAGCAGCCCGGTAGGAAACACCATATATTTT	CASSPVGNTIYF
-	TRBV11-2	TRBD1	TRBJ2-3	12	TGTGCCAGCAGCTCACAGGGGGATACGCAGTATTTT	CASSSQGDTQYF
-	TRBV6-4	-	TRBJ1-5	13	TGTGCCAGCGGAGTTGAGGGCAATCAGCCCCAGCATTTT	CASGVEGNQPQHF
once	TRBV5-1	-	TRBJ2-1	16	TGCGCCAGCAGGGGGAGCCGGCCCCCGGCGCACAATGAGCAGTTCTTC	CASRGSRPPAHNEQFF
-	TRBV5-1	-	TRBJ1-1	13	TGCGCCACTAGGGGTCGGGTGGGGGGTGAAGCTTTCTTT	CATRGRVGGEAFF
few	TRBV9	-	TRBJ2-2	16	TGTGCCAGCAGCGTAGTCCTAGCGACGAACACCGGGGAGCTGTTTTTT	CASSVVLATNTGELFF
-	TRBV5-1	TRBD1	TRBJ1-2	13	TGCGCCAGCAGCTTACAGGGGTGGGATGGCTACACCTTC	CASSLQGWDGYTF
-	TRBV18	TRBD2	TRBJ2-1	15	TGTGCCAGCTCACCAGTGCGGGGGGCAGGGAATGAGCAGTTCTTC	CASSPVRGAGNEQFF
-	TRBV11-2	-	TRBJ2-1	12	TGTGCCAGCAGCTTAGGGCGGGGTGAGCAGTTCTTC	CASSLGRGEQFF
-	TRBV7-9	-	TRBJ1-5	13	TGTGCCAGCAGCTTAGGACAGTTCCAGCCCCAGCATTTT	CASSLGQFQPQHF
-	TRBV11-2	TRBD1	TRBJ1-1	14	TGTGCCAGCAGCCTTCGGGACAGTGGAACTGAAGCTTTCTTT	CASSLRDSGTEAFF
-	TRBV11-3	TRBD1	TRBJ1-2	14	TGTGCCAGCAGCTTCTCCACAGGGGATGGTGGCTACACCTTC	CASSFSTGDGGYTF
-	TRBV7-6	-	TRBJ2-7	15	TGTGCCAGCAGCTTAGGGCGGGGGCCCTCCTACGAGCAGTACTTC	CASSLGRGPSYEQYF
-	TRBV27	-	TRBJ1-3	13	TGTGCCAGCAGTCCCGGGACAACGAACACCATATATTTT	CASSPGTTNTIYF
-	TRBV7-6	-	TRBJ2-2	13	TGTGCCAGCAGCATAACGGGCACCGGGGAGCTGTTTTTT	CASSITGTGELFF
-	TRBV2	TRBD1	TRBJ1-1	14	TGTGCCAGCAGTGAAGGACAGGGGAACACTGAAGCTTTCTTT	CASSEGQGNTEAFF
-	TRBV10-3	TRBD1	TRBJ1-2	14	TGTGCCATCAGAGAGGACAGGGACCTTTATGGCTACACCTTC	CAIREDRDLYGYTF
-	TRBV9	TRBD1	TRBJ2-6	18	TGTGCCAGCAGCGTAGCTACATCGCAGGGGGCTGGGGCCAACGTCCTGACTTTC	CASSVATSQGAGANVLTF
-	TRBV1	-	TRBJ2-7	15	TGCACCAGCAGCCAAGATAGGGGGGGCGGGTACGAGCAGTACTTC	CTSSQDRGGGYEQYF
-	TRBV4-3	TRBD1	TRBJ2-7	15	TGCGCCAGCAGCCAAGAAGGGACAGGGTGGGTCGAGCAGTACTTC	CASSQEGTGWVEQYF
-	TRBV6-1	-	TRBJ1-6	17	TGTGCCAGCAGTGCAAAAAGGGGGTCACCTTATAATTCACCCCTCCACTTT	CASSAKRGSPYNSPLHF
few	TRBV2	TRBD2	TRBJ2-5	16	TGTGCCAGCAGTGATGGGACTAGCGCGTACCAAGAGACCCAGTACTTC	CASSDGTSAYQETQYF
-	TRBV15	-	TRBJ2-2	16	TGTGCCACCAGCAGAGATGGGGGCGTGGGCACCGGGGAGCTGTTTTTT	CATSRDGGVGTGELFF
-	TRBV6-5	-	TRBJ1-1	15	TGTGCCAGCAGTTATAGACAGTTTATGAACACTGAAGCTTTCTTT	CASSYRQFMNTEAFF
-	TRBV4-1	-	TRBJ1-1	13	TGCGCCAGCAGCCAAGTGTTAGTCACTGAAGCTTTCTTT	CASSQVLVTEAFF
-	TRBV6-6	-	TRBJ2-7	14	TGTGCCATCAGGAAGGACGGGAGCTCCTACGAGCAGTACTTC	CAIRKDGSSYEQYF
-	TRBV7-9	-	TRBJ2-6	15	TGTGCCAGCAGCTTAGTCTACTCTGGGGCCAACGTCCTGACTTTC	CASSLVYSGANVLTF
few	TRBV5-1	-	TRBJ1-3	15	TGCGCCAGCAGCTTGGCCTCCGGTGCTGGAAACACCATATATTTT	CASSLASGAGNTIYF
-	TRBV13	-	TRBJ1-2	13	TGTGCCAGCAGCCCCCGGGAGGACTATGGCTACACCTTC	CASSPREDYGYTF
-	TRBV5-1	TRBD1	TRBJ1-2	14	TGCGCCAGCAGCTTGGAACAGGGGGAGCATGGCTACACCTTC	CASSLEQGEHGYTF
-	TRBV2	-	TRBJ1-2	13	TGTGCCAGCCAAGGGGTTTTTTTGGGTGGCTACACCTTC	CASQGVFLGGYTF
few	TRBV27	-	TRBJ2-5	13	TGTGCCAGCAGTCATAGTTGGAGAGAGACCCAGTACTTC	CASSHSWRETQYF
-	TRBV9	TRBD1	TRBJ1-1	16	TGTGCCAGCAGCGTACTAGAGGGACAGGGTAAAGCTGAAGCTTTCTTT	CASSVLEGQGKAEAFF
once	TRBV6-1	-	TRBJ2-5	13	TGTGCCAGCAGCCGAGGGTTATCGGAGACCCAGTACTTC	CASSRGLSETQYF
-	TRBV7-8	-	TRBJ1-5	17	TGTGCCAGCAGCTTGGTGCGATCCCTAGACGGCAATCAGCCCCAGCATTTT	CASSLVRSLDGNQPQHF
-	TRBV27	-	TRBJ1-2	13	TGTGCCAGCAGCCTCGGACAGCACTATGGCTACACCTTC	CASSLGQHYGYTF
-	TRBV5-1	-	TRBJ1-1	16	TGCGCCAGCCATTGGGTGGGGGGTCCGGGAAACACTGAAGCTTTCTTT	CASHWVGGPGNTEAFF
once	TRBV7-9	-	TRBJ1-2	13	TGTGCCAGCAGCCCTGAAGGGGAAGGCGGCTACACCTTC	CASSPEGEGGYTF
-	TRBV7-6	-	TRBJ2-7	15	TGTGCCAGCAGCTCCCAGACAGAGCCCTCCTACGAGCAGTACTTC	CASSSQTEPSYEQYF
-	TRBV7-2	-	TRBJ2-5	13	TGTGCCAGCAGCTTAGAAGCGGGTAGGACCCAGTACTTC	CASSLEAGRTQYF
-	TRBV6-1	-	TRBJ1-1	14	TGTGCCAGCAGTGACACAGAATTGAACACTGAAGCTTTCTTT	CASSDTELNTEAFF
-	TRBV7-2	-	TRBJ1-1	13	TGTGCCAGCAGCTTAGCCAGGCGGGGGGCAGCTTTCTTT	CASSLARRGAAFF
once	TRBV9	-	TRBJ1-2	16	TGTGCCAGCAGCGTACCTAAGGACAGCCCCTTCTATGGCTACACCTTC	CASSVPKDSPFYGYTF